This is a list of T cell receptor beta chains from one sample in a study of blood T cell repertoires in COVID-19. Profiled with immunoSEQ multiplex PCR; TCRdb holds only in-frame clones, not every one. The profile covers around 260,000 clones, with 84% appearing a single time and 3.5% to 5% taken by the ten largest. The sequenced material came from peripheral blood. The receptors come from a man in his 60s with acute or convalescent COVID-19. CDR3s include the opening cysteine and the closing phenylalanine or tryptophan. A D gene is named only where the DNA matches it firmly. Clone size is given for some rows only: seen once, a few or many times, or a class if the clone is expanded.

J gene: TRBJ2-7
D gene: NA
CDR3 length: 14
clone size: NA
V gene: TRBV5-1
CDR3 protein: CASSLGQVVLEQYF
CDR3 DNA: TGCGCCAGCAGCTTGGGTCAGGTCGTTCTCGAGCAGTACTTC

J gene: TRBJ1-5
D gene: NA
CDR3 length: 16
clone size: once
V gene: TRBV5-5
CDR3 protein: CASSRGGPTSNQPQHF
CDR3 DNA: TGTGCCAGCAGCAGGGGGGGCCCTACTAGCAATCAGCCCCAGCATTTT

J gene: TRBJ1-2
D gene: NA
CDR3 length: 13
clone size: NA
V gene: TRBV25-1
CDR3 protein: CASSEAGNYGYTF
CDR3 DNA: TGTGCCAGCAGTGAGGCAGGGAACTATGGCTACACCTTC

J gene: TRBJ1-3
D gene: TRBD1
CDR3 length: 16
clone size: NA
V gene: TRBV10-2
CDR3 protein: CASSLSGTGSGNTIYF
CDR3 DNA: TGCGCCAGCAGCTTGTCCGGGACAGGGAGTGGAAACACCATATATTTT

J gene: TRBJ1-5
D gene: TRBD1
CDR3 length: 17
clone size: NA
V gene: TRBV6-2/TRBV6-3
CDR3 protein: CASSPLDREDSNQPQHF
CDR3 DNA: TGTGCCAGCAGTCCGCTTGACAGGGAAGATAGCAATCAGCCCCAGCATTTT

J gene: TRBJ2-7
D gene: NA
CDR3 length: 14
clone size: NA
V gene: TRBV9
CDR3 protein: CASSVVGQLGEQYF
CDR3 DNA: TGTGCCAGCAGCGTAGTTGGACAATTAGGTGAGCAGTACTTC

J gene: TRBJ2-3
D gene: TRBD2
CDR3 length: 15
clone size: NA
V gene: TRBV3-1/TRBV3-2
CDR3 protein: CASSRTSGRAETQYF
CDR3 DNA: TGTGCCAGCAGCCGGACTAGCGGGAGGGCGGAGACGCAGTATTTT

J gene: TRBJ2-2
D gene: TRBD2
CDR3 length: 13
clone size: NA
V gene: TRBV7-6
CDR3 protein: CASSSTAGGELFF
CDR3 DNA: TGTGCCAGCAGCTCAACAGCGGGGGGGGAGCTGTTTTTT

J gene: TRBJ1-4
D gene: TRBD1
CDR3 length: 15
clone size: NA
V gene: TRBV28
CDR3 protein: CASSPSTGVYEKLFF
CDR3 DNA: TGTGCCAGCAGTCCGTCGACAGGGGTATATGAAAAACTGTTTTTT

J gene: TRBJ1-1
D gene: NA
CDR3 length: 13
clone size: NA
V gene: TRBV5-1
CDR3 protein: CASSFGLVTEAFF
CDR3 DNA: TGCGCCAGCAGCTTCGGACTAGTCACTGAAGCTTTCTTT

J gene: TRBJ1-5
D gene: NA
CDR3 length: 15
clone size: NA
V gene: TRBV19
CDR3 protein: CASSILGHSNQPQHF
CDR3 DNA: TGTGCCAGTAGTATTCTAGGACATAGCAATCAGCCCCAGCATTTT

J gene: TRBJ1-6
D gene: NA
CDR3 length: 16
clone size: few
V gene: TRBV5-1
CDR3 protein: CASSWGPGGGNSPLHF
CDR3 DNA: TGCGCCAGCAGCTGGGGGCCCGGTGGGGGTAATTCACCCCTCCACTTT

J gene: TRBJ2-7
D gene: TRBD1
CDR3 length: 15
clone size: NA
V gene: TRBV7-8
CDR3 protein: CASSRWRGQGYEQYF
CDR3 DNA: TGTGCCAGCAGCCGATGGAGGGGACAGGGTTACGAGCAGTACTTC

J gene: TRBJ2-7
D gene: TRBD1
CDR3 length: 14
clone size: NA
V gene: TRBV29-1
CDR3 protein: CSVAGTGNTYEQYF
CDR3 DNA: TGCAGCGTCGCCGGGACAGGAAACACCTACGAGCAGTACTTC

J gene: TRBJ2-5
D gene: NA
CDR3 length: 16
clone size: NA
V gene: TRBV7-9
CDR3 protein: CASSPLAGSDQETQYF
CDR3 DNA: TGTGCCAGCAGCCCCCTCGCAGGGTCAGACCAAGAGACCCAGTACTTC

J gene: TRBJ2-7
D gene: TRBD2
CDR3 length: 17
clone size: NA
V gene: TRBV6-2/TRBV6-3
CDR3 protein: CASSYQVSGRHSYEQYF
CDR3 DNA: TGTGCCAGCAGTTACCAGGTGAGCGGGAGGCACTCCTACGAGCAGTACTTC

J gene: TRBJ1-1
D gene: TRBD1
CDR3 length: 15
clone size: NA
V gene: TRBV10-1
CDR3 protein: CASSGPGQQNTEAFF
CDR3 DNA: TGCGCCAGCAGTGGACCGGGACAGCAGAACACTGAAGCTTTCTTT

J gene: TRBJ2-3
D gene: NA
CDR3 length: 17
clone size: NA
V gene: TRBV7-9
CDR3 protein: CASSLRPRGHSMDTQYF
CDR3 DNA: TGTGCCAGCAGCTTAAGGCCAAGGGGCCACTCAATGGATACGCAGTATTTT

J gene: TRBJ2-3
D gene: TRBD2
CDR3 length: 18
clone size: NA
V gene: TRBV19
CDR3 protein: CASSRGALSGTSTDTQYF
CDR3 DNA: TGTGCCAGTAGTAGGGGAGCACTTAGCGGGACCAGCACAGATACGCAGTATTTT

J gene: TRBJ1-4
D gene: NA
CDR3 length: 14
clone size: few
V gene: TRBV10-3
CDR3 protein: CAISESGGNEKLFF
CDR3 DNA: TGTGCCATCAGTGAGTCAGGGGGAAATGAAAAACTGTTTTTT